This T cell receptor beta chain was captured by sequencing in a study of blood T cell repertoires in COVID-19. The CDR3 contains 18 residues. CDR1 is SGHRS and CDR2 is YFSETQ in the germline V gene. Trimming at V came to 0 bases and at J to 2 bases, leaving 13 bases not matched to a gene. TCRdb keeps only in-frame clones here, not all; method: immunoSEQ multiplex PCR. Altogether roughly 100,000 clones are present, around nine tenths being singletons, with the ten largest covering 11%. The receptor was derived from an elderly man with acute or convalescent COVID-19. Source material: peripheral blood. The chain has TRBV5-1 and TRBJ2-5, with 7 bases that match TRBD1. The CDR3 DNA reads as TGCGCCAGCAGCTTGGATACTCCGGGACAGACTTTACAAGAGACCCAGTACTTC. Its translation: CASSLDTPGQTLQETQYF.